This TCR beta chain was sequenced for a study of CD8 T cells in Susac syndrome (dated by TCRdb to the late 2010s). Notes on the research overall: Of the Susac syndrome patients who were sequenced, eight were in clinical remission while 5 or 6 had clinically active disease. Whether CD8+ T cell activation and differentiation in Susac syndrome was antigen driven was tested using repertoire sequencing. At blood withdrawal, Susac syndrome patients were either therapy-naive, taking corticosteroids (in some cases with IVIg as well), or taking IVIg alone.

Study-level results and caveats: No clonal expansion was detected in the CD4+ T cell repertoire of Susac syndrome patients. The number of individuals in the TCR sequencing and HLA analysis was recognized as being relatively small.

Taken from cysteine to phenylalanine, the CDR3 has 14 residues. Here the CDR3 DNA is all that survives: 42 bases in frame from base 1. Trimmed from V: 7 bases; trimmed from J: 2 bases; junction bases lacking a gene match: 8. The germline V gene gives CDR1 as SGHTA and CDR2 as FQGNSA. High-throughput TCR beta sequencing profiled peripheral blood CD8+ and CD4+ T cells from healthy donors, Susac syndrome patients and multiple sclerosis patients. The Susac syndrome patients fulfilled recently defined diagnostic criteria for definite or probable disease. Bulk CD8+ and CD4+ T cells were purified by magnetic negative isolation, whereas CD8+ TEMRA cells were enriched by FACS. Blood was collected in EDTA tubes and processed within 24 hours, with PBMCs isolated through density gradient centrifugation. PBMCs destined for TCR sequencing were cryopreserved in liquid nitrogen and later thawed in a 37 °C water bath. A purity of at least 90% was achieved for sorted or isolated CD4+, CD8+ and CD8+ TEMRA cells.

Regarding this clonotype: Its antigen is unknown. No much larger clonotype is one base removed from it; base qualities were not supplied.

RNA was extracted with the RNeasy kit and roughly 0.5 to 1 ug was reverse transcribed using random hexamers. The immunoSEQ multiplex PCR assay, covering 54 Vbeta and 13 Jbeta segments, was used to amplify TCR beta CDR3 regions. PCR amplification bias was corrected by using a synthetic template baseline for primer optimization and computational correction. As for the original processing: Reads were annotated to V, D and J genes according to IMGT and were analyzed with immunoSEQ Analyzer, with only productive sequences retained. Clonality was computed as one minus Shannon entropy normalized by log2 of the number of productive unique sequences. For each patient and control, public and private clones were evaluated within the 100 most prevalent clones. Clones were defined as Susac-specific if absent from the healthy and MS cohorts, from around 1,000 published viral clones and from other ImmuneACCESS disease sequences. TCRdb applied fastp at Q25 and MiXCR to the public reads, then kept only in-frame beta chains. Duplicate CDR3 protein sequences are folded into a single record with the most common DNA and genes. TCRdb's processing, not the study's, gives the V and J calls here. The sample profile shows around 170,000 distinct CDR3 sequences; roughly 95% of them were found once. In total, the top ten clones hold around 0.12% of the sample.

Input material: CD4+ T cells from PBMCs. The chain joins TRBV7-2 to TRBJ2-7, with TRBD2 matching 7 junction bases. This clonotype was obtained from a human donor with Susac syndrome. The CDR3 loop reads CASTSGSGTYEQYF. The sequenced DNA is TGTGCCAGCACCTCCGGGAGCGGGACCTACGAGCAGTACTTC.